This TCR beta chain was sequenced during a study of identical twins. TCRdb re-called the 5' RACE reads with MiXCR, one entry per CDR3 protein. The sample contains some 240,000 distinct CDR3 sequences, about 10% of which appear only once. This clonotype was counted ten times or more. The V and J ends lost 6 bases and 5 bases, in that order; junction bases with no gene match: 11. CDR3 length: 15 amino acids. Germline assignment: CDR1 ENHRY and CDR2 SYGVKD. Healthy Caucasians supplied all donations. The receptor comes from a man in his forties or fifties in good health. Material for sequencing was memory T cells sorted from blood. The chain links TRBV10-3 to TRBJ2-7, with TRBD2 identical over 9 bases. CDR3 loop: CAISGWREGHHEQYF. CDR3 sequence (DNA): TGTGCCATCAGCGGTTGGCGGGAGGGCCATCACGAGCAGTACTTC.